This TCR beta chain was retrieved from a study of blood T cell repertoires in COVID-19. Study context: Sites in the United States, Italy and Spain provided acute and convalescent COVID-19 samples. From T cells, B-cell-depleted T cells, or PBMCs came the material, which was cDNA or gDNA.

This CDR3 has 15 amino acids. V lost 5 bases, J lost 8 bases, and 18 bases lay in between. Per germline, CDR1 MNHEY and CDR2 SVGAGI. In the authors' workflow: It was from reference gene primer amplification that nucleated cell counts were estimated. Repertoires were generated with immunoSEQ multiplex PCR, while TCRdb's copy carries only in-frame clones and drops some. That table furnishes V, J and clone size, whereas the DNA furnished D and trimming. The sample contains roughly 140,000 clones, approximately 82% of which appear only once. This clone has just one count. J is TRBJ1-4 and V is TRBV6-5, with a possible D match to TRBD1 (5 bases). This clonotype was sampled from a man between 60 and 75 years old with active or convalescent COVID-19. Sequencing input: peripheral blood. CDR3 loop: CASSPGGVVLEKLFF. In DNA form, the CDR3 reads TGTGCCAGCAGTCCCGGAGGGGTGGTGTTGGAAAAACTGTTTTTT.